This T cell receptor (beta chain) stems from a study of human T cells and chemical hapten exposure. The CDR3 length is 18 residues. V lost 5 bases to trimming and J lost 4 bases, with 22 bases between them. Germline values: CDR1 SGHRS, CDR2 YFSETQ. Unique molecular identifiers were attached to individual cDNA molecules within the library. TCRdb reprocessed the RACE reads via MiXCR and lists one record per CDR3 protein. The data show around 300,000 distinct CDR3 sequences, with roughly 6.9% seen just once and approximately 8.9% held by the top ten. Many counts were recorded for this clonotype. Its antigen is currently unknown. Regarding the study as a whole: Those TCRs sitting above 1 in 1000 frequency stayed the same with DPC sensitization.

Time point reported: patch test 1, 2 weeks after DPC sensitization. Treatment defined: therapeutic diphenylcyclopropenone sensitization with weekly scalp DPC. The starting material, unfractionated whole blood, was used for total RNA extraction. The V gene is TRBV5-1, the J gene TRBJ2-6; D gene ambiguous. This clonotype was obtained from a woman between 18 and 30 years old with alopecia areata. Some clones in this sample may be carry-over from other donors' samples. This sample comprised whole blood, obtained in connection with sensitization to the hapten diphenylcyclopropenone (DPC). In DNA form, the CDR3 reads TGCGCCAGCAGTTTTACTTTAGAGGTGACTGCCGGGGCCAACGTCCTGACTTTC. This sequence encodes CASSFTLEVTAGANVLTF.